The 7 T cell receptor beta chains listed next were all sequenced from one sample in a study of blood T cell repertoires in COVID-19. The assay was immunoSEQ multiplex PCR, and TCRdb's table has in-frame clones only and misses some. The sample yields 120,000 to 150,000 clones, about 70% seen once. Sequencing was performed on peripheral blood. These receptors came from a man at least 80 years old with acute or convalescent COVID-19.

The CDR3: CASSKVCSGDNEKLFF. CDR3 nucleotide sequence: TGTGCCAGCAGCAAAGTTTGTTCAGGGGACAATGAAAAACTGTTTTTT. The J gene is TRBJ1-4, the V gene TRBV21-1; the table calls TRBD1, which could not be checked here. TRBV21-1 is marked as a pseudogene. This CDR3 has 16 residues.

The chain joins TRBV18 to TRBJ2-5; unclear D gene. V was pared by 0 bases and J by 7 bases, with 9 bases between. Germline CDR1 reads KGHSH; CDR2 reads LQKENI. This CDR3 region has 13 residues. The CDR3 here is CASSPPNRGTQYF. Written as DNA, the CDR3 is TGTGCCAGCTCACCACCGAACCGCGGGACCCAGTACTTC.

This clone was seen just once. The chain couples TRBV2 to TRBJ1-1; tentatively, D is TRBD1 (6 bases). Germline assignment: CDR1 SNHLY and CDR2 FYNNEI. The CDR3 runs 13 residues. Trimming cost V 4 bases and J 5 bases, with 11 bases left between them. The CDR3 here is CASSAQGGTEAFF. The CDR3 DNA reads TGTGCCAGCAGTGCACAGGGTGGGACTGAAGCTTTCTTT. The whole variable domain, remainder taken from reference TRBV2 and TRBJ1-1, is EPEVTQTPSHQVTQMGQEVILRCVPISNHLYFYWYRQILGQKVEFLVSFYNNEISEKSEIFDDQFSVERPDGSNFTLKIRSTKLEDSAMYFCASSAQGGTEAFFGQGTRLTVV.

The chain uses TRBV18 and TRBJ2-5, with 10 bases fitting TRBD1. This CDR3 has 15 amino acids. Germline V gives CDR1 KGHSH, CDR2 LQKENI. J was trimmed by 3 bases and V by 2 bases; bases with no gene match: 3. CDR3 sequence: CASSPRTGGEETQYF. Here the CDR3 DNA reads TGTGCCAGCTCACCAAGGACAGGGGGGGAAGAGACCCAGTACTTC.

The V gene is TRBV5-1, the J gene TRBJ2-7; possibly TRBD2 for D (5 bases). Between the trimmed V and J ends, which lost 2 bases and 0 bases, there was a span of 6 bases. The CDR3 runs 13 residues. Germline loops: CDR1 SGHRS, CDR2 YFSETQ. CDR3 in DNA: TGCGCCAGCAGCTTCGGGGACTCCTACGAGCAGTACTTC. It yields the protein CASSFGDSYEQYF.

Only a few counts were recorded for this clone. This rearrangement joins TRBV12-3 or TRBV12-4 to TRBJ1-5; 7 bases match TRBD1. This CDR3 is built from 12 residues. The ends lost 8 bases at V and 7 bases at J; junction bases unmatched: 5. The CDR3 DNA is TGTGCCAGCGGCAGGGGGAACCAGCCCCAGCATTTT. Its protein product is CASGRGNQPQHF.

This clone was counted between two and nine times. The J gene is TRBJ1-5, the V gene TRBV11-2; D is perhaps TRBD1 (5 bases). This CDR3 comprises 16 residues. V was cut by 3 bases and J by 9 bases, with 21 bases left in between. Germline assignment: CDR1 SGHAT and CDR2 FQNNGV. The CDR3 loop reads CASSLGGNGLSRPQHF. As DNA, the CDR3 is TGTGCCAGCAGCTTGGGGGGGAACGGCCTCTCTCGGCCCCAGCATTTT.